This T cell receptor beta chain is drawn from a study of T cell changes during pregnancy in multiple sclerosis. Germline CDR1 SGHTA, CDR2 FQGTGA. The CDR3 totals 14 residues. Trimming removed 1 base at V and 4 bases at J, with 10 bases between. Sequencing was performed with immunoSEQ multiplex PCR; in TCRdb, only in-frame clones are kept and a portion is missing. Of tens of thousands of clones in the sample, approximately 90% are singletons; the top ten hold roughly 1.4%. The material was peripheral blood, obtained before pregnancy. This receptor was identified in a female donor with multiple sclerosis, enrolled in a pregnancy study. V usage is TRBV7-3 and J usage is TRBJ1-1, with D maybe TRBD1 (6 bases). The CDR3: CASSLNLGATEAFF. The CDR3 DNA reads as TGTGCCAGCAGCTTAAATTTGGGGGCCACTGAAGCTTTCTTT.